The rows below give T cell receptor beta chains drawn from one sample of a study of blood T cell repertoires in COVID-19. The protocol was immunoSEQ multiplex PCR, while the TCRdb copy is restricted to in-frame clones and leaves out a portion. This sample has just over 300,000 clones, with roughly 90% found just once. Sequenced sample: peripheral blood. These receptors were taken from a woman under 40 with COVID-19, enrolled during active disease. Both conserved end residues are part of each CDR3. Fields, in order: CDR3 protein, CDR3 DNA, V gene, D gene, CDR3 length, J gene, clone size. The D gene is left open where the match is weak. For some rows the clone size is stated as once, few or many, or as a class when expanded; others skip it.

CASSLDRNNSPLHF	TGTGCCAGCAGCTTAGACAGAAATAATTCACCCCTCCACTTT	TRBV5-4	-	14	TRBJ1-6	-
CASSASGDSYNEQFF	TGTGCCAGCAGTGCGAGCGGGGATAGCTACAATGAGCAGTTCTTC	TRBV3-1/TRBV3-2	TRBD2	15	TRBJ2-1	-
CASSLDGRSNNYGYTF	TGTGCCAGCAGCTTAGATGGTCGCAGTAATAACTATGGCTACACCTTC	TRBV11-3	-	16	TRBJ1-2	-
CASSQVWGTGSYGYTF	TGCGCCAGCAGCCAAGTTTGGGGGACAGGGTCCTATGGCTACACCTTC	TRBV4-1	TRBD1	16	TRBJ1-2	once
CASKTGNRRNTGELFF	TGTGCCAGTAAAACAGGGAATAGGAGAAACACCGGGGAGCTGTTTTTT	TRBV19	-	16	TRBJ2-2	-
CASSTDRGGEKLFF	TGTGCCAGCAGCACCGACAGGGGCGGAGAAAAACTGTTTTTT	TRBV13	TRBD1	14	TRBJ1-4	-
CATQGTGGGYTF	TGTGCCACACAAGGGACAGGGGGCGGCTACACCTTC	TRBV6-5	TRBD1	12	TRBJ1-2	-
CASSQIRMNTEAFF	TGTGCCAGCAGCCAAATCAGGATGAACACTGAAGCTTTCTTT	TRBV3-1/TRBV3-2	-	14	TRBJ1-1	-
CASSQRVRGTGNTIYF	TGTGCCAGCAGCCAAAGGGTCCGGGGGACTGGAAACACCATATATTTT	TRBV3-1/TRBV3-2	-	16	TRBJ1-3	-
CASRAEPPGGYTF	TGTGCCAGCAGGGCAGAACCTCCGGGGGGCTACACCTTC	TRBV2	-	13	TRBJ1-2	once
CASSIGGVSTEAFF	TGTGCCAGTAGTATAGGGGGCGTCAGCACTGAAGCTTTCTTT	TRBV19	-	14	TRBJ1-1	-
CAIKGGDYGYTF	TGTGCCATCAAGGGGGGGGACTATGGCTACACCTTC	TRBV10-3	-	12	TRBJ1-2	-
CAISESGQGFYGYTF	TGTGCCATCAGTGAGTCGGGACAGGGTTTCTATGGCTACACCTTC	TRBV10-3	TRBD1	15	TRBJ1-2	-
CASSQDGGGQPQHF	TGTGCCAGCAGCCAAGACGGGGGTGGCCAGCCCCAGCATTTT	TRBV3-1/TRBV3-2	-	14	TRBJ1-5	-
CASTRDRDTEAFF	TGTGCCAGCACCCGGGACAGGGACACTGAAGCTTTCTTT	TRBV2	TRBD1	13	TRBJ1-1	-
CASSVGAGLGSPLHF	TGTGCCAGCAGCGTAGGGGCAGGGCTTGGGTCACCCCTCCACTTT	TRBV9	-	15	TRBJ1-6	-
CAISGGGLYEQFF	TGTGCCATCAGTGGGGGGGGGCTCTATGAGCAGTTCTTC	TRBV10-3	-	13	TRBJ2-1	-
CASSRQGAPLDTQYF	TGTGCCAGCAGTCGACAGGGAGCCCCCTTAGATACGCAGTATTTT	TRBV2	TRBD1	15	TRBJ2-3	-
CASSQAPGGPRETQYF	TGTGCCAGCAGCCAAGCCCCGGGGGGGCCGAGAGAGACCCAGTACTTC	TRBV4-2	TRBD2	16	TRBJ2-5	-
CASTDRVSYNEQFF	TGCGCCAGCACCGACAGAGTCTCCTACAATGAGCAGTTCTTC	TRBV5-1	-	14	TRBJ2-1	-
CAGQGGPEAVNTEAFF	TGTGCCGGCCAGGGGGGCCCCGAGGCCGTGAACACTGAAGCTTTCTTT	TRBV18	TRBD1	16	TRBJ1-1	once
CASSWGRGENSPLHF	TGTGCCAGCAGCTGGGGCAGGGGAGAGAATTCACCCCTCCACTTT	TRBV5-5	-	15	TRBJ1-6	-
CASSLKDRNTEAFF	TGCGCCAGCAGCCTCAAGGACAGGAACACTGAAGCTTTCTTT	TRBV4-1	-	14	TRBJ1-1	-
CASRTGGTGELFF	TGTGCCAGCAGAACAGGGGGCACCGGGGAGCTGTTTTTT	TRBV2	TRBD1	13	TRBJ2-2	-
CASSFTSMDTQYF	TGTGCCAGCAGTTTTACTAGCATGGATACGCAGTATTTT	TRBV12-3/TRBV12-4	-	13	TRBJ2-3	-
CASSIMAETQYF	TGTGCCAGTAGTATAATGGCAGAGACCCAGTACTTC	TRBV19	-	12	TRBJ2-5	-
CASRPTLGNYGYTF	TGTGCCAGTAGGCCGACTCTAGGTAACTATGGCTACACCTTC	TRBV19	-	14	TRBJ1-2	-
CASRSGLAGGLNEQFF	TGTGCCAGTAGATCGGGACTAGCGGGGGGGCTTAATGAGCAGTTCTTC	TRBV19	TRBD2	16	TRBJ2-1	-
CASSPRGRTQPQHF	TGTGCCAGCAGTCCCAGGGGGCGAACACAGCCCCAGCATTTT	TRBV6-2/TRBV6-3	TRBD1	14	TRBJ1-5	-
CASSAREMGNQPQHF	TGTGCCAGCAGTGCCCGGGAGATGGGCAATCAGCCCCAGCATTTT	TRBV2	-	15	TRBJ1-5	-
CASSLDRGKAFF	TGTGCCAGCAGCCTAGACCGGGGAAAGGCTTTCTTT	TRBV2	-	12	TRBJ1-1	-
CASSFPGGIGGQYF	TGTGCCAGCAGCTTCCCAGGTGGGATCGGGGGTCAGTACTTC	TRBV7-2	-	14	TRBJ2-7	-
CASSRAGGWNEQFF	TGCGCCAGCAGCCGGGCGGGGGGATGGAATGAGCAGTTCTTC	TRBV4-3	TRBD2	14	TRBJ2-1	-
CASSIDGASGGLRETQYF	TGTGCCAGTAGTATAGACGGGGCTAGCGGGGGACTCAGGGAGACCCAGTACTTC	TRBV19	TRBD2	18	TRBJ2-5	-
CASRPRQGTYEQYF	TGTGCCAGCAGACCTCGACAGGGCACCTACGAGCAGTACTTC	TRBV2	TRBD1	14	TRBJ2-7	-
CASSTALNTEAFF	TGTGCCAGTAGTACTGCGCTGAACACTGAAGCTTTCTTT	TRBV19	-	13	TRBJ1-1	once
CASSLALRGRLTLHF	TGTGCCAGCAGCTTGGCCCTTAGGGGCCGTTTGACCCTCCACTTT	TRBV5-6	-	15	TRBJ1-6	many
CASMRDKNYGYTF	TGTGCCAGTATGAGGGACAAAAACTATGGCTACACCTTC	TRBV19	-	13	TRBJ1-2	-
CASSPPGLAGTDTQYF	TGTGCCAGCAGCCCCCCGGGACTAGCGGGGACAGATACGCAGTATTTT	TRBV7-3	TRBD2	16	TRBJ2-3	few
CASSSQARGGYTF	TGTGCCAGCAGCTCACAGGCGCGCGGTGGCTACACCTTC	TRBV5-6	-	13	TRBJ1-2	-
CSTPAGGSTGELFF	TGCAGCACTCCGGCCGGGGGAAGCACCGGGGAGCTGTTTTTT	TRBV29-1	-	14	TRBJ2-2	-
CASSASGYGYTF	TGTGCCAGCAGCGCCAGCGGGTATGGCTACACCTTC	TRBV7-9	-	12	TRBJ1-2	-
CASIFGGGTEAFF	TGTGCCAGCATCTTCGGGGGGGGCACTGAAGCTTTCTTT	TRBV28	-	13	TRBJ1-1	-
CASSVGGRGLRTEAFF	TGTGCCAGCAGCGTAGGCGGACGGGGTTTAAGAACTGAAGCTTTCTTT	TRBV9	-	16	TRBJ1-1	once
CASSLESGYNQPQHF	TGCGCCAGCAGCTTGGAGTCAGGTTACAATCAGCCCCAGCATTTT	TRBV5-1	-	15	TRBJ1-5	-
CASSQAGGSSPLHF	TGTGCCAGCAGCCAGGCGGGAGGTAGTTCACCCCTCCACTTT	TRBV6-6	-	14	TRBJ1-6	-
CASSARLNTEAFF	TGTGCCAGCAGTGCCAGGTTGAACACTGAAGCTTTCTTT	TRBV28	-	13	TRBJ1-1	-
CASSRISQGNYGYTF	TGTGCCAGCAGCCGAATCTCCCAGGGCAACTATGGCTACACCTTC	TRBV5-4	-	15	TRBJ1-2	-
CATSEGVAGRTGELFF	TGTGCCACCAGTGAAGGGGTAGCGGGTAGGACCGGGGAGCTGTTTTTT	TRBV24-1	TRBD2	16	TRBJ2-2	-